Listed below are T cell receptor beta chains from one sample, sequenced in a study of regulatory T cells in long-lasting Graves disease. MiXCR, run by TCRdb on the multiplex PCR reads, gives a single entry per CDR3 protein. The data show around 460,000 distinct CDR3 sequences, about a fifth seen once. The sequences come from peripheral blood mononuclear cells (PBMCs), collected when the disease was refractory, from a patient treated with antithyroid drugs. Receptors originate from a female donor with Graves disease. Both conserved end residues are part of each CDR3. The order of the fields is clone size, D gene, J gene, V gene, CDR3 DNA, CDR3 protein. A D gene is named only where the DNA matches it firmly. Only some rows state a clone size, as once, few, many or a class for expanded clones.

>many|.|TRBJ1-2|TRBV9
TGTGCCAGCAGCGTAGATGAGGGCTATGGCTACACCTTC
CASSVDEGYGYTF
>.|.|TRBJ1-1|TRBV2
TGTGCCAGCAGTTTGGACCCCCCTGGCGAAGCTTTCTTT
CASSLDPPGEAFF
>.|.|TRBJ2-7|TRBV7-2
TGTGCCAGCAGCATTTGGACGCCCGACGAGCAGTACTTC
CASSIWTPDEQYF
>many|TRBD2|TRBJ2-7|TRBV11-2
TGTGCCAGCAGCTTTAGCGGGAATCCCTACGAGCAGTACTTC
CASSFSGNPYEQYF
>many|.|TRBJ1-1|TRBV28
TGTGCCAGCAGTTTATGGCAAGGGGCTGAAGCTTTCTTT
CASSLWQGAEAFF
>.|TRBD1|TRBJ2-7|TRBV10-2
TGCGCCAGCAGCGGGACAGGGGGGGGCTACGAGCAGTACTTC
CASSGTGGGYEQYF
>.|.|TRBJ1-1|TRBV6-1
TGTGCCAGCAGCCGGGAAGGTTCGGCTTTCTTT
CASSREGSAFF
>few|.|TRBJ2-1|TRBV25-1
TGTGCCAGCAGTGCTTCCACCGGGACCCTGTGGGGTGAGCAGTTCTTC
CASSASTGTLWGEQFF
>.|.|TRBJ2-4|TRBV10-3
TGTGCCATCAGTGCAGGGGAGTCTGGCAAAAACATTCAGTACTTC
CAISAGESGKNIQYF
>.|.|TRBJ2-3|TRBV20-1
TGCAGTGCTAGAGATGAGGATCAGGGGCCCGCAGATACGCAGTATTTT
CSARDEDQGPADTQYF
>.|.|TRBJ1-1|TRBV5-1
TGCGCCAGCAGCTTGGTCGGGCGGACTGAAGCTTTCTTT
CASSLVGRTEAFF
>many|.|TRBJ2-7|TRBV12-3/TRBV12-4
TGTGCCAGTCTCAGAATAGGCGACGAGCAGTACTTC
CASLRIGDEQYF
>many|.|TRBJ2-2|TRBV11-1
TGTGCCAGCAGCTTACCCAACGACAGCGGGGAGCTGTTTTTT
CASSLPNDSGELFF
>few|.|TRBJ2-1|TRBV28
TGTGCCAGCAGCCCTGTGGGCGTTCACAGCTCCTACAATGAGCAGTTCTTC
CASSPVGVHSSYNEQFF
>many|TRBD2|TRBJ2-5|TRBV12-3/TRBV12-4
TGTGCCAGCAGTGCCCCGGGAGGGACCCAGTACTTC
CASSAPGGTQYF
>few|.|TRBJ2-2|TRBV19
TGTGCCAGTAATACGGGGGAGGCGAACACCGGGGAGCTGTTTTTT
CASNTGEANTGELFF